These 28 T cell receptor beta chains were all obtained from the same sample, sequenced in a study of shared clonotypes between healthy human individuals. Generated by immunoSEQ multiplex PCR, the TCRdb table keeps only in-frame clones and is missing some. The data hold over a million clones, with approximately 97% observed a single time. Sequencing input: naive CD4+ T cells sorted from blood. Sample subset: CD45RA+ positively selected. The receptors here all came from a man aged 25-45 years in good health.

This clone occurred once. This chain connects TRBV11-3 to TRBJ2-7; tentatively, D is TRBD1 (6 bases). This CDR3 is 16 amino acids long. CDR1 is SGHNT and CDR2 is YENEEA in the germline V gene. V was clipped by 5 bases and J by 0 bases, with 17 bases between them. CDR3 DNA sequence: TGTGCCAGCAGCCCCGGCCAAGGGACACACTCCTACGAGCAGTACTTC. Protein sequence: CASSPGQGTHSYEQYF.

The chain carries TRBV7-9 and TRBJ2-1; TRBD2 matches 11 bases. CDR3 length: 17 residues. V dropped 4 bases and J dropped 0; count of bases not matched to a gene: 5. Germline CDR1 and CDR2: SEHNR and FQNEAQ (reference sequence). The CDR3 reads CASSSFSGRASYNEQFF. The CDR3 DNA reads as TGTGCCAGCAGCTCCTTTAGCGGGAGGGCCTCCTACAATGAGCAGTTCTTC.

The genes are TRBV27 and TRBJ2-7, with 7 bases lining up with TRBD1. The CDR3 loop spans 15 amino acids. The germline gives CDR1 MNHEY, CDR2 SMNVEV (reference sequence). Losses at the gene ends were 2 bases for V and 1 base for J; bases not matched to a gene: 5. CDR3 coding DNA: TGTGCCAGCAGTTTACGCCCGGGACAGTCCTACGAGCAGTACTTC. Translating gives CASSLRPGQSYEQYF.

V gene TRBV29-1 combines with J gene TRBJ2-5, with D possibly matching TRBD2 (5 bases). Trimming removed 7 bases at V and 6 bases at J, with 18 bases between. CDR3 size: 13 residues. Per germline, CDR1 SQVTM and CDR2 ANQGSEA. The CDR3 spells CSARRPEVKTQYF. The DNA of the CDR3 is TGCAGCGCCCGCCGCCCGGAGGTAAAGACCCAGTACTTC. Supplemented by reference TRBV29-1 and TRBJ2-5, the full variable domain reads SAVISQKPSRDICQRGTSLTIQCQVDSQVTMMFWYRQQPGQSLTLIATANQGSEATYESGFVIDKFPISRPNLTFSTLTVSNMSPEDSSIYLCSARRPEVKTQYFGPGTRLLVL.

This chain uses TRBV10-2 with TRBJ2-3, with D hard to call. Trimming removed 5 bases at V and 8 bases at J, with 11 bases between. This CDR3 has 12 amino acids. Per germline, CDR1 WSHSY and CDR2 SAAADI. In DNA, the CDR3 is TGCGCCAGCAGTCCCCCTTGGAGTACGCAGTATTTT. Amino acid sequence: CASSPPWSTQYF.

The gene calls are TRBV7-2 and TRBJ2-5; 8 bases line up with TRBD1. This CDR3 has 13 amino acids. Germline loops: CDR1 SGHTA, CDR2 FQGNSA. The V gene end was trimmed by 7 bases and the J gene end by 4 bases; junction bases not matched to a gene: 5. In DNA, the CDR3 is TGTGCCAGCAACACTGGACAGGGAGAGACCCAGTACTTC. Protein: CASNTGQGETQYF.

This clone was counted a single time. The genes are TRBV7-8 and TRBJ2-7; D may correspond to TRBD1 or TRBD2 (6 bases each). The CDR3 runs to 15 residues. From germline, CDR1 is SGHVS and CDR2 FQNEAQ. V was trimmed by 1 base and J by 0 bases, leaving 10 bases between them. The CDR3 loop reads CASSLEGGSSYEQYF. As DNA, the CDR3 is TGTGCCAGCAGCTTAGAAGGGGGGAGCTCCTACGAGCAGTACTTC.

The CDR3 nucleotides read TGTGCCAGCAGCTTCAGGGTCCTCTCTGGGGCCAACGTCCTGACTTTC. Translating gives CASSFRVLSGANVLTF. The chain is built from TRBV5-6 and TRBJ2-6; perhaps TRBD1 as D (5 bases). V dropped 2 bases and J dropped 0 bases, with 9 bases sitting between them. The CDR3 is 16 amino acids. The germline CDR1 and CDR2 sequences are SGHDT and YYEEEE.

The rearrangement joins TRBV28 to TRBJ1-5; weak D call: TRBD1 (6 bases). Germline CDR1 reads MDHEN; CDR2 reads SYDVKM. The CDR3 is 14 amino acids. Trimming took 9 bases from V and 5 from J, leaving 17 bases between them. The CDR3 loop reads CASTRAGGYQPQHF. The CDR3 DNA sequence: TGTGCCAGTACACGGGCGGGGGGCTATCAGCCCCAGCATTTT.

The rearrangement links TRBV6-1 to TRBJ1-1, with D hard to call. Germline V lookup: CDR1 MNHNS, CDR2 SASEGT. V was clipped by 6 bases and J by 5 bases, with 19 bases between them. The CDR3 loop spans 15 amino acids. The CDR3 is CASSQGRGLLTEAFF. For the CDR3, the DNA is TGTGCCAGCAGCCAAGGAAGAGGACTTTTGACTGAAGCTTTCTTT.

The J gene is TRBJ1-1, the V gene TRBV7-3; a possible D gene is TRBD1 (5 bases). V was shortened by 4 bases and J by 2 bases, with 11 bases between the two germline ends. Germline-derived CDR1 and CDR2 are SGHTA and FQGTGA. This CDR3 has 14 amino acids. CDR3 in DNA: TGTGCCAGCAGCTCTCAGGGATATAACACTGAAGCTTTCTTT. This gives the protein CASSSQGYNTEAFF.

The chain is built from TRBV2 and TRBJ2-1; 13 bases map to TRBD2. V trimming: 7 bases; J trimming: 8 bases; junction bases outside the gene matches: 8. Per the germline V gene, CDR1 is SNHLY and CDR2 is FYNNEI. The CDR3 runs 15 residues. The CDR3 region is CASNTLAGGADEQFF. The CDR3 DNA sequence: TGTGCCAGCAATACACTAGCGGGAGGGGCGGATGAGCAGTTCTTC.

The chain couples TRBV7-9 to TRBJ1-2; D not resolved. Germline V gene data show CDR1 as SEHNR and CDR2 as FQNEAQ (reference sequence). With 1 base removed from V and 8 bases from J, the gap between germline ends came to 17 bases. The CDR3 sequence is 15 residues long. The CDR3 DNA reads TGTGCCAGCAGCTTAGAGTCGCCATCAGCCAGGGGCTACACCTTC. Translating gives CASSLESPSARGYTF. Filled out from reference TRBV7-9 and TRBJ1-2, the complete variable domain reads DTGVSQNPRHKITKRGQNVTFRCDPISEHNRLYWYRQTLGQGPEFLTYFQNEAQLEKSRLLSDRFSAERPKGSFSTLEIQRTEQGDSAMYLCASSLESPSARGYTFGSGTRLTVV.

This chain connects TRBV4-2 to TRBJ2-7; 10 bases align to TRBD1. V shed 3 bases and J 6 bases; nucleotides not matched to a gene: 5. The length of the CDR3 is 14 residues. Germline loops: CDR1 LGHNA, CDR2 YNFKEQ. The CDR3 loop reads CASSQRDRGGEQYF. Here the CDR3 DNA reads TGTGCCAGCAGCCAGAGGGACAGGGGAGGCGAGCAGTACTTC.

CDR3 DNA: TGTGCTAGTGCTGGGGAGGGCGAGCAGTACTTC. Protein product: CASAGEGEQYF. V is TRBV12-5 and J is TRBJ2-7, with 7 bases lining up with TRBD2. After removal of 7 bases from V and 6 bases from J, the junction contained 3 bases not matched to a gene. Germline CDR1 LGHNT, CDR2 FRNRAP. CDR3 length: 11 amino acids.

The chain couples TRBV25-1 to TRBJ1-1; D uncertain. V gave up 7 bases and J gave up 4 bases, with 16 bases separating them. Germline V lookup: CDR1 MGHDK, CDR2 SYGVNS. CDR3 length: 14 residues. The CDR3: CASTLLRACTEAFF. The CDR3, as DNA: TGTGCCAGCACCCTCCTCCGCGCATGCACTGAAGCTTTCTTT.

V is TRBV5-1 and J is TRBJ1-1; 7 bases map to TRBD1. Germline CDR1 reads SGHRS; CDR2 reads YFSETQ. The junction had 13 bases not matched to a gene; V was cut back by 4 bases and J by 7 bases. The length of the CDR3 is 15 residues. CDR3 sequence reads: CASSPVLRDRDEAFF. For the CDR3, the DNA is TGCGCCAGCAGCCCCGTGTTAAGGGACAGAGATGAAGCTTTCTTT.

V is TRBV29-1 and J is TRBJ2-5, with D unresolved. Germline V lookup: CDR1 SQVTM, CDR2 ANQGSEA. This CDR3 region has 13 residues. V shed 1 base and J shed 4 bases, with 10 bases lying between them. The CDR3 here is CSVEVLVGETQYF. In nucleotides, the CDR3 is TGCAGCGTTGAAGTGTTGGTCGGAGAGACCCAGTACTTC.

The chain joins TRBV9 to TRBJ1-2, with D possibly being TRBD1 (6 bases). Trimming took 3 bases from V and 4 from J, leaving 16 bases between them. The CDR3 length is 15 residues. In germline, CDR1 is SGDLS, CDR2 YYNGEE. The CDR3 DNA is TGTGCCAGCAGCGAATCAGACAGGCGACGCTATGGCTACACCTTC. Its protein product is CASSESDRRRYGYTF.

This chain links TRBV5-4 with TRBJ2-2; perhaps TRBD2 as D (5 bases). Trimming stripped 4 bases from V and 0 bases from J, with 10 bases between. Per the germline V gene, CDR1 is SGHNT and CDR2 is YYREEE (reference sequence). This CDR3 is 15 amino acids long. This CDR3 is CASSIPGANTGELFF. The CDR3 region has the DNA TGTGCCAGCAGCATTCCCGGGGCGAACACCGGGGAGCTGTTTTTT.

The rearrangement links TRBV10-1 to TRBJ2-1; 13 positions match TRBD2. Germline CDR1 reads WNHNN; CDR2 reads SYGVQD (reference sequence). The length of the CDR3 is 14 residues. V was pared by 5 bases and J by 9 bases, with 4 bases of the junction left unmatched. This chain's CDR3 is CASSKGLAGVEQFF. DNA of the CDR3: TGCGCCAGCAGTAAAGGACTAGCGGGAGTTGAGCAGTTCTTC.

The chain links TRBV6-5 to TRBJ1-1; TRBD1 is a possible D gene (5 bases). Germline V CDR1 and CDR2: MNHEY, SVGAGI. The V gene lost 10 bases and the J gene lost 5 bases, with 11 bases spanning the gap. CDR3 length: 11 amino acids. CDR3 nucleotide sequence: TGTGCCACGTCACAGGCAACTGAAGCTTTCTTT. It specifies CATSQATEAFF.

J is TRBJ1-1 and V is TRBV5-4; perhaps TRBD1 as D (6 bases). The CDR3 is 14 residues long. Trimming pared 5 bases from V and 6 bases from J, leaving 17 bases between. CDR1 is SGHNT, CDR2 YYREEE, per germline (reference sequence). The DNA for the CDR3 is TGTGCCAGCAGTTGGGGGCAGGGTCGGGCTGAAGCTTTCTTT. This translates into CASSWGQGRAEAFF.

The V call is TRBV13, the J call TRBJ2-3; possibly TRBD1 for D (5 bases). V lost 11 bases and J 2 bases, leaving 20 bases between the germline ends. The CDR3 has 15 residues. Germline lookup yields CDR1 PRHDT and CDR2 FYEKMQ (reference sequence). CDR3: CASRSGRRNTDTQYF. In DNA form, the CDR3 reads TGTGCCTCTCGATCAGGGCGACGGAACACAGATACGCAGTATTTT.

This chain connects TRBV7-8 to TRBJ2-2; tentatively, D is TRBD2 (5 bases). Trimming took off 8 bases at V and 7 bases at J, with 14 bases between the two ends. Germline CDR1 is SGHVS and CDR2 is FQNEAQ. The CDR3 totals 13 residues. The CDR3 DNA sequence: TGTGCCAGCCCTGGTGACGGGGTCGGGGAGCTGTTTTTT. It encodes CASPGDGVGELFF. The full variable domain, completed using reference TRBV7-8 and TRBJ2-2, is GAGVSQSPRYKVAKRGQDVALRCDPISGHVSLFWYQQALGQGPEFLTYFQNEAQLDKSGLPSDRFFAERPEGSVSTLKIQRTQQEDSAVYLCASPGDGVGELFFGEGSRLTVL.

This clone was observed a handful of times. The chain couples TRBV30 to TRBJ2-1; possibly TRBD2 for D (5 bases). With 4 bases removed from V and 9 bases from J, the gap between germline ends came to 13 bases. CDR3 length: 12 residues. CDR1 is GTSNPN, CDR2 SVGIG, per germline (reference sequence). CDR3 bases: TGTGCCTGGACTGAGAGGGCCGGTGAGCAGTTCTTC. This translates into CAWTERAGEQFF.

CDR3 coding DNA: TGTGCCACCAGTCTTCGGGACTCAAGCACAGATACGCAGTATTTT. Residues: CATSLRDSSTDTQYF. The gene calls are TRBV7-9 and TRBJ2-3, with D possibly being TRBD2 (6 bases). The V and J ends lost 10 bases and 0 bases respectively, with 17 bases between them. The CDR3 has 15 residues. Germline CDR1 reads SEHNR; CDR2 reads FQNEAQ (reference sequence).

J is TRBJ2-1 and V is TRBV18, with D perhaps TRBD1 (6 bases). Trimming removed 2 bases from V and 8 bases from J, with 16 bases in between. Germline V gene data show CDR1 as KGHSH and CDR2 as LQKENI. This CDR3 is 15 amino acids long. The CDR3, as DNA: TGTGCCAGCTCACCAGTATTACAGGGCGGGTATGAGCAGTTCTTC. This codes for CASSPVLQGGYEQFF.